These 16 T cell receptor beta chains share one sample of origin, sequenced in a study of T cell repertoires in aging, cancer and after chemotherapy. Peripheral blood genomic DNA, not sorted cells or RNA, was the template. TRB rearrangements spanning V, D and J were amplified using mixed TRB-A/B primers. TCRdb re-analysed the multiplex PCR reads in MiXCR, keeping a single row per CDR3 protein. The sample consists of approximately 1,000 distinct CDR3 sequences, about 28% of them appearing once. The specimen sequenced was blood. The receptors come from a human donor with a solid tumor.

By sample share, this clonotype is medium-sized. The V and J genes are TRBV7-9 and TRBJ2-1, with TRBD1 matching over 7 bases. From germline, CDR1 is SEHNR and CDR2 FQNEAQ (reference sequence). V dropped 4 bases and J dropped 3; count of bases not matched to a gene: 6. This CDR3 spans 15 amino acids. The CDR3 region is CASSSGQENYNEQFF. Here the CDR3 DNA reads TGTGCCAGCAGCTCCGGACAGGAAAACTACAATGAGCAGTTCTTC.

This clonotype rates as medium-sized (0.01 to 0.1%). V is TRBV10-2 and J is TRBJ2-5; tentatively, D is TRBD2 (6 bases). V lost 1 base and J lost 3, with 15 bases in between. The CDR3 loop spans 16 amino acids. Per the germline V gene, CDR1 is WSHSY and CDR2 is SAAADI. The CDR3 bases are TGCGCCAGCAGTGAGTGGGCGGGAAGGGTAAAAGAGACCCAGTACTTC. Residues: CASSEWAGRVKETQYF.

Points on this clonotype: Germline and junction disagree at one end, which may indicate a read error. J is TRBJ2-7 and V is TRBV4-3; 10 bases are a match to TRBD1. Germline lookup yields CDR1 LGHNA and CDR2 YSLEER. The CDR3 is 15 amino acids. CDR3 DNA: TGCGCCAGCAGCAAAGACAGGGGGCTCTCCTACGAGCAGTACTTC. Encoded protein: CASSKDRGLSYEQYF.

By share, this clonotype ranks as medium-sized. The chain has TRBV18 and TRBJ1-6, with D unclear. This CDR3 region has 15 residues. V lost 0 bases and J lost 9, with 12 bases in between. Germline values: CDR1 KGHSH, CDR2 LQKENI. The CDR3: CASSPPSEGISPLHF. In DNA form, the CDR3 reads TGTGCCAGCTCACCACCGTCTGAGGGAATTTCACCCCTCCACTTT.

A word on this clonotype: A much larger clone lies a single base off, so this may be a read error. The rearrangement links TRBV12-3 or TRBV12-4 to TRBJ1-2, with D perhaps matching TRBD1 (6 bases). The CDR3 loop spans 16 amino acids. The CDR3 nucleotides read TGTGCCAGCACTATGGAGGGGGAGGGGAAGGACTATGGCCACACCTTC. This encodes CASTMEGEGKDYGHTF.

The V gene is TRBV6-1, the J gene TRBJ1-3; a possible D gene is TRBD1 (5 bases). The ends were cut back, 7 bases at V and 0 bases at J, with 16 bases in the middle. Per germline, CDR1 MNHNS and CDR2 SASEGT. The CDR3 length is 16 residues. CDR3 sequence: CASIPLRQTSGNTIYF. The DNA for the CDR3 is TGTGCCAGCATTCCCTTAAGACAGACCTCTGGAAACACCATATATTTT.

This rearrangement joins TRBV29-1 to TRBJ2-5, with D perhaps TRBD1 or TRBD2 (5 bases each). The germline V gene encodes CDR1 SQVTM and CDR2 ANQGSEA. This CDR3 region has 12 residues. V was shortened by 5 bases and J by 5 bases, with 12 bases between the two germline ends. CDR3 nucleotide sequence: TGCAGCGTTAGATGGGGGTTTGAGACCCAGTACTTC. This gives the protein CSVRWGFETQYF.

Relative to its sample, this clonotype is large (0.1 to 1%). This rearrangement joins TRBV6-2 or TRBV6-3 to TRBJ2-1; TRBD2 agrees at 7 bases. Losses at the gene ends were 5 bases for V and 2 bases for J; bases not matched to a gene: 6. The CDR3 extends over 15 amino acids. The germline V gene has CDR1 MNHEY and CDR2 SVGEGT. For the CDR3, the DNA is TGTGCCAGCAGTGGCCGACTAGCAGCCTACAATGAGCAGTTCTTC. Amino acids: CASSGRLAAYNEQFF.

This chain links TRBV6-5 with TRBJ1-6; the D gene is possibly TRBD1 (6 bases). V lost 5 bases and J 7 bases, leaving 18 bases between the germline ends. There are 16 residues in the CDR3. Germline V lookup: CDR1 MNHEY, CDR2 SVGAGI. Here the CDR3 reads CASSELGARTNSPLHF. CDR3 coding DNA: TGTGCCAGCAGTGAGTTGGGGGCTCGGACGAATTCACCCCTCCACTTT.

In its sample, this clonotype ranks as medium-sized (0.01 to 0.1%). This chain links TRBV24-1 with TRBJ1-5; unclear D gene. The CDR3 totals 14 residues. The germline gives CDR1 KGHDR, CDR2 SFDVKD. The V end was cut by 9 bases, the J end by 0 bases, with 11 bases between. The CDR3 is CATARGDSNQPQHF. Written as DNA, the CDR3 is TGTGCCACCGCGCGCGGTGATAGCAATCAGCCCCAGCATTTT.

This clonotype was seen more than once but under ten times. This sequence joins TRBV12-3 or TRBV12-4 and TRBJ1-5; D is possibly TRBD1 (6 bases). With 6 bases removed from V and 5 bases from J, the gap between germline ends came to 14 bases. The CDR3 runs to 14 residues. The DNA of the CDR3 is TGTGCCAGCAGCTTGAACAGGGCCCATCAGCCCCAGCATTTT. Residues: CASSLNRAHQPQHF.

The rearrangement links TRBV5-4 to TRBJ2-7; 13 nucleotides line up with TRBD2. This CDR3 comprises 15 residues. Germline loops: CDR1 SGHNT, CDR2 YYREEE (reference sequence). Trimming removed 4 bases from V and 5 bases from J; junction bases left unmatched: 6. The CDR3 sequence: CASSRGLAGDNEQYF. The CDR3 bases are TGTGCCAGCAGCCGAGGACTAGCGGGAGACAACGAGCAGTACTTC.

This chain uses TRBV20-1 with TRBJ2-7, with D uncertain. Looked up from germline, CDR1 is DFQATT and CDR2 is SNEGSKA (reference sequence). The CDR3 runs 11 residues. V lost 5 bases to trimming and J lost 0 bases, with 5 bases between them. The CDR3 loop reads CSARISYEQYF. CDR3 DNA: TGCAGTGCTCGAATCTCCTACGAGCAGTACTTC.

In this sample, this clonotype is medium-sized. The rearrangement joins TRBV11-2 to TRBJ2-7, with D unresolved. V was shortened by 1 base and J by 4 bases, with 14 bases between the two germline ends. This CDR3 contains 15 residues. Per germline, CDR1 SGHAT and CDR2 FQNNGV. The CDR3 sequence: CASSLVEWGPYEQYF. CDR3 DNA: TGTGCCAGCAGCTTAGTGGAGTGGGGTCCTTACGAGCAGTACTTC.

About this clonotype itself: A read error may produce the germline difference seen at one junction end. This chain connects TRBV20-1 to TRBJ1-6; 7 bases are shared with TRBD1. CDR3 size: 20 residues. Germline CDR1 is DFQATT and CDR2 is SNEGSKA (reference sequence). This CDR3 is CSARDQRQGGPSSYNLPLHF. The CDR3 nucleotides read TGCAGTGCTAGAGATCAGCGGCAGGGGGGACCCAGCTCCTATAATTTACCCCTCCACTTT.

By frequency in the sample, this clonotype is medium-sized. The chain couples TRBV27 to TRBJ1-2; perhaps TRBD1 as D (6 bases). CDR1 and CDR2 from the germline V gene are MNHEY and SMNVEV (reference sequence). This CDR3 comprises 18 residues. V shed 7 bases and J shed 8 bases, with 32 bases lying between them. CDR3 sequence reads: CASKRRDGGTLGVGGYTF. CDR3 nucleotides: TGTGCCAGCAAACGTCGGGACGGGGGGACATTGGGGGTTGGCGGCTACACCTTC.